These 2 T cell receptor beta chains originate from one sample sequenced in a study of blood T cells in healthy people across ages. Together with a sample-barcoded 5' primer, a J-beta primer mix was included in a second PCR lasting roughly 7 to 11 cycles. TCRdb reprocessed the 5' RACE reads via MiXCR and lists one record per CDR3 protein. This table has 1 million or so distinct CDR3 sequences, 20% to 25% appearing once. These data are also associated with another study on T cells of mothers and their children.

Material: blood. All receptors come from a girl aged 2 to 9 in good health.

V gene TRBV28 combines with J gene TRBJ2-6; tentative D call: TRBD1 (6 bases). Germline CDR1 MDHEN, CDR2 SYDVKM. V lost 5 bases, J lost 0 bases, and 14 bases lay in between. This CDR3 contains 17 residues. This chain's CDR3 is CASSTGHFNSGANVLTF. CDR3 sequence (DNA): TGTGCCAGCAGTACGGGACACTTCAACTCTGGGGCCAACGTCCTGACTTTC.

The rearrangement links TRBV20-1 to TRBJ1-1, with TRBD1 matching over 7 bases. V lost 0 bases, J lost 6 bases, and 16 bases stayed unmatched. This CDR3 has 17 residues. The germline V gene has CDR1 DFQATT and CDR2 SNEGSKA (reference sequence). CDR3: CSARDLGQEFLQSEAFF. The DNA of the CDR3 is TGCAGTGCTAGAGATTTAGGACAGGAGTTTTTACAGTCTGAAGCTTTCTTT.